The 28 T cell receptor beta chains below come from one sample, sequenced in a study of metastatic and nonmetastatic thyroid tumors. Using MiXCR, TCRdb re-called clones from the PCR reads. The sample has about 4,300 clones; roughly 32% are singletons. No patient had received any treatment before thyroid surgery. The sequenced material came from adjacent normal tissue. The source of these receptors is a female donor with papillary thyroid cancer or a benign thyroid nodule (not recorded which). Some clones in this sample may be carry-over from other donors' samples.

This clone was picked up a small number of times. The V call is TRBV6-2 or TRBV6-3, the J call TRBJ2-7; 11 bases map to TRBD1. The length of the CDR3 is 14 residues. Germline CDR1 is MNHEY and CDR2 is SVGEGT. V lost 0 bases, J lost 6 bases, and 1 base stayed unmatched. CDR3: CASSYSGTGGEQYF. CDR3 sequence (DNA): TGTGCCAGCAGTTACTCGGGGACAGGGGGCGAGCAGTACTTC.

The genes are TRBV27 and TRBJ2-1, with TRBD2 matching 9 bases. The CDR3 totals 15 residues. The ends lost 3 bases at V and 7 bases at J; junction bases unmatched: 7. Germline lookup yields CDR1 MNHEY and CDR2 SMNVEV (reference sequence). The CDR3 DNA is TGTGCCAGCAGTTTCGGAAATAGCGGGAGTAATGAGCAGTTCTTC. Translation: CASSFGNSGSNEQFF.

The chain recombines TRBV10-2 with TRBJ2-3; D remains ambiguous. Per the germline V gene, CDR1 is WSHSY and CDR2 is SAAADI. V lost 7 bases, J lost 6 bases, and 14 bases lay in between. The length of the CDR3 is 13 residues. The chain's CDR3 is CASNPTGPDTQYF. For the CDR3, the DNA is TGCGCCAGCAACCCTACCGGACCGGATACGCAGTATTTT.

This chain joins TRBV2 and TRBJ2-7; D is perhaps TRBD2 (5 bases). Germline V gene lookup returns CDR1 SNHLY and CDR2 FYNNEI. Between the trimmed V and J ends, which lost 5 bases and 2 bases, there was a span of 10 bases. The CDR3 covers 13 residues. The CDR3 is CASSPSGAYEQYF. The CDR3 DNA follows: TGTGCCAGCAGTCCTTCCGGGGCCTACGAGCAGTACTTC.

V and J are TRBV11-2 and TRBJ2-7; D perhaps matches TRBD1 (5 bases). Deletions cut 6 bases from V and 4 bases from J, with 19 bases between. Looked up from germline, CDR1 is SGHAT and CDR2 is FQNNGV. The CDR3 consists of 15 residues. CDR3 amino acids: CASSHEQGSEYEQYF. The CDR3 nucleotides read TGTGCCAGCAGTCATGAGCAGGGTTCTGAGTACGAGCAGTACTTC.

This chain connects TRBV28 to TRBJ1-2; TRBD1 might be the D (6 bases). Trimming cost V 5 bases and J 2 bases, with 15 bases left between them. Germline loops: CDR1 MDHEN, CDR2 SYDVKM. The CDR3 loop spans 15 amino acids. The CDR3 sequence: CASSPGGGRNYGYTF. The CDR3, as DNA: TGTGCCAGCAGTCCGGGGGGCGGGAGGAACTATGGCTACACCTTC.

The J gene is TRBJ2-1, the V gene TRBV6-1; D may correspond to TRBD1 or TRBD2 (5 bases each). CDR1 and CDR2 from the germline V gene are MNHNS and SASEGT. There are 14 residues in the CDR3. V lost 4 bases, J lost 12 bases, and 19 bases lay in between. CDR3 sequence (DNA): TGTGCCAGCAGTGGAGGGACCAGCAGCGGAAGGCAGTTCTTC. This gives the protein CASSGGTSSGRQFF.

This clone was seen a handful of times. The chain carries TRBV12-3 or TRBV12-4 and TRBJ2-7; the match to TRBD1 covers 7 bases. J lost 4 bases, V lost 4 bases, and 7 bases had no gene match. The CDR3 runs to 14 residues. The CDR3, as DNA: TGTGCCAGCAGTTACAGGGGACGGGAATACGAGCAGTACTTC. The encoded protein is CASSYRGREYEQYF.

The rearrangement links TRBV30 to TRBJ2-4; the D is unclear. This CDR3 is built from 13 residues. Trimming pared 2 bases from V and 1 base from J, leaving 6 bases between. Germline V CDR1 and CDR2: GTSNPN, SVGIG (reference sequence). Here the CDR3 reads CAWSRGAKNIQYF. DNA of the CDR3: TGTGCCTGGAGTAGAGGCGCCAAAAACATTCAGTACTTC.

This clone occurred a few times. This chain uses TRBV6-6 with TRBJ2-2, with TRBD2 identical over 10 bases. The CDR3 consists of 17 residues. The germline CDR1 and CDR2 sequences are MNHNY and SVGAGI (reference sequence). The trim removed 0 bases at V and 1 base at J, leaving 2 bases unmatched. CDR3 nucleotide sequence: TGTGCCAGCAGTTACTCTAGCGGGGGGTGGAACACCGGGGAGCTGTTTTTT. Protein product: CASSYSSGGWNTGELFF.

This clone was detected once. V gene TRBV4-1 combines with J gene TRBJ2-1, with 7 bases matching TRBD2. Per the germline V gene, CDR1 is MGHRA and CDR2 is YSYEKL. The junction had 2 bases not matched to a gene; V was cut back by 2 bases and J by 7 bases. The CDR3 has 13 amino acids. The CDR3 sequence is CASSQTGGNEQFF. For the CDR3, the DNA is TGCGCCAGCAGCCAAACCGGGGGGAATGAGCAGTTCTTC.

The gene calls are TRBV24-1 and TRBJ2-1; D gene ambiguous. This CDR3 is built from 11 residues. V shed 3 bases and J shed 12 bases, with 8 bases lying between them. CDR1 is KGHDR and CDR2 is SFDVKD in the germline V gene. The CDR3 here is CATSDPSRQFF. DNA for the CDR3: TGTGCCACCAGTGATCCTTCAAGGCAGTTCTTC.

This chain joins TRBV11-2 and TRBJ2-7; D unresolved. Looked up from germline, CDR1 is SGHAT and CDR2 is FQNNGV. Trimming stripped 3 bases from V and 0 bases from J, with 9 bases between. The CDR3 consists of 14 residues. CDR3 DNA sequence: TGTGCCAGCAGCTTGTTCGCTGACTCCTACGAGCAGTACTTC. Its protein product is CASSLFADSYEQYF.

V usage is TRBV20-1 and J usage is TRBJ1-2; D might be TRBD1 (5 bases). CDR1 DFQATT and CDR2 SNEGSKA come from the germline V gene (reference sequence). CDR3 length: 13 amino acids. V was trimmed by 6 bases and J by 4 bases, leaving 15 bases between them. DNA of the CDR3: TGCAGTGCGAGCCGGGACTCCGCCTATGGCTACACCTTC. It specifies CSASRDSAYGYTF.

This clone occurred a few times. CDR3 loop: CAQRCKGNYNSPLHF. The DNA of the CDR3 is TGTGCCCAGAGATGCAAGGGGAACTATAATTCACCCCTCCACTTT. The chain recombines TRBV6-2 or TRBV6-3 with TRBJ1-6; TRBD1 is a possible D gene (5 bases). CDR1 is MNHEY, CDR2 SVGEGT, per germline. The CDR3 consists of 15 residues. Trimming cost V 11 bases and J 3 bases, with 17 bases left between them.

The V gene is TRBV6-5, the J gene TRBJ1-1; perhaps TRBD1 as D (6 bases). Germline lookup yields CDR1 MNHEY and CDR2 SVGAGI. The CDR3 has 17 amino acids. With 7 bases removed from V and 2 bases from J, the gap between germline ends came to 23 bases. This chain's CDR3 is CASIFLRGTSGNTEAFF. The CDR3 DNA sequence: TGTGCCAGCATTTTTCTGAGGGGGACAAGTGGTAACACTGAAGCTTTCTTT.

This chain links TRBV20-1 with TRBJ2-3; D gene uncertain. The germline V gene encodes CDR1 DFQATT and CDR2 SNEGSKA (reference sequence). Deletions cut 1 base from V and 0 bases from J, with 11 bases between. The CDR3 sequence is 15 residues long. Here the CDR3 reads CSARVRLTSTDTQYF. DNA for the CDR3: TGCAGTGCTAGAGTAAGACTGACTAGCACAGATACGCAGTATTTT.

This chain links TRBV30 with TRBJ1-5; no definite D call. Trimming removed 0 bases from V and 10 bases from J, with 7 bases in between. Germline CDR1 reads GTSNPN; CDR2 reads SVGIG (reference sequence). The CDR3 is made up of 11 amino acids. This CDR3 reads CAWSVQGPQHF. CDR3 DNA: TGTGCCTGGAGTGTACAAGGACCCCAGCATTTT.

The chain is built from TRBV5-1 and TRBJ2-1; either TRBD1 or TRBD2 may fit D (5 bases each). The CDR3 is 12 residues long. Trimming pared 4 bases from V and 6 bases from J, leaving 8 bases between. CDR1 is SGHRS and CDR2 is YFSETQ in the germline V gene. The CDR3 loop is CASSTGANEQFF. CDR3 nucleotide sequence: TGCGCCAGCAGCACCGGGGCCAATGAGCAGTTCTTC. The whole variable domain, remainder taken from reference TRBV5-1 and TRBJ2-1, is KAGVTQTPRYLIKTRGQQVTLSCSPISGHRSVSWYQQTPGQGLQFLFEYFSETQRNKGNFPGRFSGRQFSNSRSEMNVSTLELGDSALYLCASSTGANEQFFGPGTRLTVL.

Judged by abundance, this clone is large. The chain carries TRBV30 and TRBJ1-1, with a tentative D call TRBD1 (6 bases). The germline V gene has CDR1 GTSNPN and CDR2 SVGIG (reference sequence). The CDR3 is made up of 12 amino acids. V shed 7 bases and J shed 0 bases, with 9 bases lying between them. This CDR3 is CASGTLNTEAFF. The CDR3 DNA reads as TGTGCCTCAGGGACACTGAACACTGAAGCTTTCTTT.

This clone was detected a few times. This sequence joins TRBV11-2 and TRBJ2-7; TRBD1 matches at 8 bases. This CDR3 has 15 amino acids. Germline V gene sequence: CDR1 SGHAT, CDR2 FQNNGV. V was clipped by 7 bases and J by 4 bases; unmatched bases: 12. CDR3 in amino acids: CASKPGGAAPYEQYF. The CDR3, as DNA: TGTGCCAGCAAACCAGGGGGCGCCGCCCCATACGAGCAGTACTTC. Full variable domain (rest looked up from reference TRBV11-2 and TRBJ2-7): EAGVAQSPRYKIIEKRQSVAFWCNPISGHATLYWYQQILGQGPKLLIQFQNNGVVDDSQLPKDRFSAERLKGVDSTLKIQPAKLEDSAVYLCASKPGGAAPYEQYFGPGTRLTVT.

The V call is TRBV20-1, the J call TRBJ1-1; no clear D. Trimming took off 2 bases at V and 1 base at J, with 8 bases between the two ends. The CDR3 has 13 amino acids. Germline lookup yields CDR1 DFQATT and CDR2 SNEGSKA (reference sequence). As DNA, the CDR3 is TGCAGTGCTAGAAGTGCTCCGAACACTGAAGCTTTCTTT. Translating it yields CSARSAPNTEAFF.

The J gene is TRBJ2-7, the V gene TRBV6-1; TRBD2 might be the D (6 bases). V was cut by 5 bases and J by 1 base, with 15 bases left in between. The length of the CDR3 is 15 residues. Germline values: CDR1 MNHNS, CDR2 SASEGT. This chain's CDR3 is CASSTWASVSYEQYF. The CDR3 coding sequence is TGTGCCAGCAGTACCTGGGCTAGCGTATCCTACGAGCAGTACTTC.

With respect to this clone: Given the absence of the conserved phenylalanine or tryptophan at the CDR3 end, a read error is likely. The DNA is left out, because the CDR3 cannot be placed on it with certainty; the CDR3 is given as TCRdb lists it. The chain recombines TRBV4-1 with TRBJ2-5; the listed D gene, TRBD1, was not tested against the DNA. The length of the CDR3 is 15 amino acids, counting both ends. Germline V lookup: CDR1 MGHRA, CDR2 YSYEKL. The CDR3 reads CARQLAGGRGQEAWL.

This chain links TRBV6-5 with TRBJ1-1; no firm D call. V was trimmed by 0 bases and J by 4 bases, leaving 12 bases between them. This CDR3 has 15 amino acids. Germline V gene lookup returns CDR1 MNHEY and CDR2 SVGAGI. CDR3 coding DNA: TGTGCCAGCAGTTACTCCGGGGTGGGCGGCACTGAAGCTTTCTTT. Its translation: CASSYSGVGGTEAFF.

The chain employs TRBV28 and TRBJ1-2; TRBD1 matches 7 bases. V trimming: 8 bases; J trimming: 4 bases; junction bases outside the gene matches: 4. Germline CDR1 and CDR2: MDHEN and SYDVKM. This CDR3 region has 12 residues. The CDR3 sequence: CASEGGLYGYTF. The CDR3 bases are TGTGCCAGCGAAGGGGGCCTCTATGGCTACACCTTC.

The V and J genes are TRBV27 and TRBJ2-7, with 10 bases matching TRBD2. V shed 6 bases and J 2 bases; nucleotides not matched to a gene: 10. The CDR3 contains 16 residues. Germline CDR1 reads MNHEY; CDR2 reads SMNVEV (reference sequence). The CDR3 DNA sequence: TGTGCCAGCAGGCGCGCCTTTACTAGCGGGACCTACGAGCAGTACTTC. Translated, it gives CASRRAFTSGTYEQYF.

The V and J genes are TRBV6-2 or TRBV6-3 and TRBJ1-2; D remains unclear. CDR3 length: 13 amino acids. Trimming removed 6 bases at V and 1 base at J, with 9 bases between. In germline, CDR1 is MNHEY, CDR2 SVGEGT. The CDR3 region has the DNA TGTGCCAGCAGAGAAGCGAGTAACTATGGCTACACCTTC. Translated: CASREASNYGYTF.